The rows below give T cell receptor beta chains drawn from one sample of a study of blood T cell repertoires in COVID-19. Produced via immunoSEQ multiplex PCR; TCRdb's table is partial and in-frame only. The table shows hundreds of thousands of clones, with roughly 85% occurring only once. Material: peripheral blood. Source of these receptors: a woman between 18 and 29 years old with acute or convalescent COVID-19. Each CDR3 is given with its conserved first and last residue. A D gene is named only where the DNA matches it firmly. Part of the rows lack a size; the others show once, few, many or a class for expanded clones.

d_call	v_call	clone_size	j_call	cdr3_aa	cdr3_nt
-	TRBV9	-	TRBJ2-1	CASSVSYSSNEQFF	TGTGCCAGCAGCGTATCTTATTCGAGTAATGAGCAGTTCTTC
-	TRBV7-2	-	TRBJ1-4	CASSPAGGREKLFF	TGTGCCAGCAGCCCCGCCGGGGGGCGGGAAAAACTGTTTTTT
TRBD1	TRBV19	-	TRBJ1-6	CASSMGGQSLYNSPLHF	TGTGCCAGTAGTATGGGGGGACAGTCGCTCTATAATTCACCCCTCCACTTT
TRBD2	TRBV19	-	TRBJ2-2	CASSAGVHGELFF	TGTGCAAGTAGTGCGGGGGTTCACGGGGAGCTGTTTTTT
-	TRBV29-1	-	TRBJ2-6	CSADTGTSGANVLTF	TGCAGCGCCGATACAGGGACCTCTGGGGCCAACGTCCTGACTTTC
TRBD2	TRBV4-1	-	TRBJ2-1	CASSQEVGLAGFSDEQFF	TGCGCCAGCAGCCAAGAAGTGGGGCTAGCGGGTTTTTCGGATGAGCAGTTCTTC
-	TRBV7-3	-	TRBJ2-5	CASSLTAGARETQYF	TGTGCCAGCAGCTTAACGGCAGGGGCGAGGGAGACCCAGTACTTC
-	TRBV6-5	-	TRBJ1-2	CASSQPQVGVGYTF	TGTGCCAGCAGCCAACCGCAGGTGGGAGTTGGCTACACCTTC
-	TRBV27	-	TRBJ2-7	CASSLSAENYEQYF	TGTGCCAGCAGTTTATCCGCGGAGAACTACGAGCAGTACTTC
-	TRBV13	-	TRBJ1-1	CASRTGGGTEAFF	TGTGCCAGCAGAACGGGAGGGGGCACTGAAGCTTTCTTT
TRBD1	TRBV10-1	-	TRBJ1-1	CASSETGTGNTEAFF	TGCGCCAGCAGTGAGACCGGGACAGGGAACACTGAAGCTTTCTTT
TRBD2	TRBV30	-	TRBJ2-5	CACLWGGQYF	TGTGCCTGTTTGTGGGGGGGCCAGTACTTC
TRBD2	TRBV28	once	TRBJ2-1	CASSRGDGRLDEQFF	TGTGCCAGCAGTCGGGGGGACGGCCGGTTAGATGAGCAGTTCTTC
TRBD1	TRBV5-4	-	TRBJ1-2	CAIAGTEINYGYTF	TGTGCCATCGCCGGGACAGAAATTAACTATGGCTACACCTTC
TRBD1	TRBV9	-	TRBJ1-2	CASSGSTGFGGYTF	TGTGCCAGCAGCGGATCGACAGGGTTCGGGGGCTACACCTTC
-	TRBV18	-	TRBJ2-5	CASSPMIRDSETQYF	TGTGCCAGCTCACCAATGATCAGGGATTCGGAGACCCAGTACTTC
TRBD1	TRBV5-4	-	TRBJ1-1	CASSRTGSGEAFF	TGTGCCAGCAGCCGGACAGGGAGTGGAGAAGCTTTCTTT
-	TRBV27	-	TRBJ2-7	CASSFGGIAGEQYF	TGTGCCAGCAGTTTTGGGGGAATCGCGGGAGAGCAGTACTTC
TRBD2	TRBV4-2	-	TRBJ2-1	CASSQDLWEGPRNEQFF	TGTGCCAGCAGCCAAGATTTATGGGAGGGCCCTCGCAATGAGCAGTTCTTC
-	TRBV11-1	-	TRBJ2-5	CASSGGMGTQYF	TGTGCCAGCAGCGGAGGGATGGGGACCCAGTACTTC
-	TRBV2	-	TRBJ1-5	CASSSGTNYQPQHF	TGTGCCAGCAGCTCCGGTACCAACTATCAGCCCCAGCATTTT
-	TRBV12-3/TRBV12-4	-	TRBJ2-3	CASSLVRGRTQYF	TGTGCCAGCAGTTTAGTACGGGGGAGGACGCAGTATTTT
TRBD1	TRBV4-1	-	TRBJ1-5	CASSQNQGGSYNQPQHF	TGCGCCAGCAGCCAAAACCAGGGGGGCAGCTACAATCAGCCCCAGCATTTT
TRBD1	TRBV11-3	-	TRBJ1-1	CASSEDRGTEAFF	TGTGCCAGCAGCGAGGACAGGGGGACTGAAGCTTTCTTT
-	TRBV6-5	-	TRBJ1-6	CASSNSQGGNSPLHF	TGTGCCAGCAGTAACAGCCAGGGAGGCAATTCACCCCTCCACTTT
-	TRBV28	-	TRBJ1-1	CASILSTEAFF	TGTGCCAGCATCCTTAGCACTGAAGCTTTCTTT
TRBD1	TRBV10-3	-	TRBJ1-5	CAISESVTGGSNQPQHF	TGTGCCATCAGTGAGTCCGTGACAGGGGGGAGCAATCAGCCCCAGCATTTT
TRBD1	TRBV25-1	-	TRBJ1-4	CASSEWTGGDEKLFF	TGTGCCAGCAGTGAATGGACAGGGGGAGATGAAAAACTGTTTTTT
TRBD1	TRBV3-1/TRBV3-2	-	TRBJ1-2	CASSHRTGSRYGYTF	TGTGCCAGCAGCCATAGGACAGGGTCCCGCTATGGCTACACCTTC
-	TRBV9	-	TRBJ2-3	CASSVGGGGASTDTQYF	TGTGCCAGCAGCGTAGGGGGCGGCGGGGCTAGCACAGATACGCAGTATTTT
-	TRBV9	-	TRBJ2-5	CASSTQGGWETQYF	TGTGCCAGCAGCACCCAGGGGGGCTGGGAGACCCAGTACTTC
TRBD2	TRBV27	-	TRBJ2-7	CASSTFSGRSSYEQYF	TGTGCCAGCAGTACCTTTAGCGGGAGGAGCTCCTACGAGCAGTACTTC
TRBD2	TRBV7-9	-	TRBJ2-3	CASSPGLAGGYLATDTQYF	TGTGCCAGCAGCCCCGGACTAGCGGGAGGATACCTAGCAACAGATACGCAGTATTTT
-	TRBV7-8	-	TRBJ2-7	CASSPWRLRSNEQYF	TGTGCCAGCAGCCCGTGGAGGTTGCGCTCTAACGAGCAGTACTTC
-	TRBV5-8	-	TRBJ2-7	CASTPGIIGQYF	TGTGCCAGCACGCCCGGGATTATCGGGCAGTACTTC